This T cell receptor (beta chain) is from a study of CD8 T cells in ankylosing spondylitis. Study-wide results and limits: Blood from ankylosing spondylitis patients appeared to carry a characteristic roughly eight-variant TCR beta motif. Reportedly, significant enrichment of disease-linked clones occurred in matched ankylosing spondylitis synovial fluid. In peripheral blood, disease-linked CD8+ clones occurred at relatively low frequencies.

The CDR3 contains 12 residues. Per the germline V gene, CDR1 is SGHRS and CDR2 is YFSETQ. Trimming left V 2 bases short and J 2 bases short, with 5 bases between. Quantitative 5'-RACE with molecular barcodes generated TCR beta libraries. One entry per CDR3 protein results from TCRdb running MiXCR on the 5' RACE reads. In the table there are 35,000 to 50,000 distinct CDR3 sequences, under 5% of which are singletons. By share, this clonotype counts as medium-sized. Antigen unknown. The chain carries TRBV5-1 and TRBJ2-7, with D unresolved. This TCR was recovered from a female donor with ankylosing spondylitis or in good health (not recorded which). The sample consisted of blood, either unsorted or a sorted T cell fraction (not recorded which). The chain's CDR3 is CASSFTPYEQYF. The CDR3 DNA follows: TGCGCCAGCAGCTTTACCCCCTACGAGCAGTACTTC.